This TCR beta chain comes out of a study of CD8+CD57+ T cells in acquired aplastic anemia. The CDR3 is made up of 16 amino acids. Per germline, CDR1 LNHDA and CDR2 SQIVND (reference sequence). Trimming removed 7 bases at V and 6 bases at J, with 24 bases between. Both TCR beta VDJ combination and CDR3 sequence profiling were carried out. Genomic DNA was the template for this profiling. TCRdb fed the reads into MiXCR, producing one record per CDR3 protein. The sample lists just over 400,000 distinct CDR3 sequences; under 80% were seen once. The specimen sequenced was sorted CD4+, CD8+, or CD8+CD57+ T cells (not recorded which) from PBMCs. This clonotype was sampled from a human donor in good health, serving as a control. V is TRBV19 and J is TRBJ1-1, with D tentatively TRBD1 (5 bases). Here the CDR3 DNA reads TGTGCCAGTACCAATCCCGGGGCCAGCCAAGGCCCTGAAGCTTTCTTT. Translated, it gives CASTNPGASQGPEAFF.